This TCR beta chain appears in the sequencing data of a study of shared clonotypes between healthy human individuals. Overall study findings and caveats: An expected dependence of interdonor clonotype sharing on sequencing depth was noted. Sharing across four donors was highest in naive CD4 (about 5%) and lowest in memory CD8 (0.4%). Generation probabilities were higher for clonotypes shared across all four sorted-subset donors than for unshared ones. Compared with memory subsets, naive subsets generally had larger estimated richness.

The germline CDR1 and CDR2 sequences are SGHNT and YYREEE (reference sequence). Trimming took off 5 bases at V and 6 bases at J, with 18 bases between the two ends. The CDR3 has 16 residues. The table came from immunoSEQ multiplex PCR; TCRdb's copy has only in-frame clones and leaves some out. This sample has some 2,500,000 clones, with 93% found just once. As for this clone: Its antigen is not known.

Sequenced sample: naive CD4+ T cells from PBMCs. The subset denotes: CD45RA+ positively selected. This chain connects TRBV5-4 to TRBJ1-6, with a weak D call TRBD1 (6 bases). The clonotype was recovered from a young man in good health. Some clones in this sample may be carry-over from other donors' samples. CDR3 coding DNA: TGTGCCAGCAGAGACTACAGGGCGAGGAGTAATTCACCCCTCCACTTT. The encoded protein is CASRDYRARSNSPLHF.